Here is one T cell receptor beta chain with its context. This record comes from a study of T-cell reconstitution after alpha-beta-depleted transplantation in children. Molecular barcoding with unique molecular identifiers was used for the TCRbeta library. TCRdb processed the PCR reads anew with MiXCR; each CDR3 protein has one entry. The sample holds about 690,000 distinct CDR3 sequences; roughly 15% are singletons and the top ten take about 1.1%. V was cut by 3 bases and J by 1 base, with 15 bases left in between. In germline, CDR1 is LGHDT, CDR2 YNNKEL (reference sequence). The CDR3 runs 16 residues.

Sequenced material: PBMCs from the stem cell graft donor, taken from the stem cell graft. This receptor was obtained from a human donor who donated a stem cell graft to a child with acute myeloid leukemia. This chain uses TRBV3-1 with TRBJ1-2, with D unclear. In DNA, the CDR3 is TGTGCCAGCAGCCAGGCATTCGAAGTTGATAACTATGGCTACACCTTC. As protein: CASSQAFEVDNYGYTF.